One and the same sample provided the 16 T cell receptor beta chains below, sequenced in a study of T cell changes during pregnancy in multiple sclerosis. TCRdb keeps only in-frame clones here, not all; method: immunoSEQ multiplex PCR. The data contain 95,000 to 110,000 clones, about 90% of them singletons. This specimen was peripheral blood, taken after pregnancy. The receptors shown here come from a female donor with multiple sclerosis, enrolled in a pregnancy study.

This clone was found once. The chain combines TRBV7-9 with TRBJ2-4; weak D call: TRBD1 (6 bases). Per the germline V gene, CDR1 is SEHNR and CDR2 is FQNEAQ (reference sequence). CDR3 length equals 16 residues. V lost 3 bases and J lost 1, with 13 bases in between. CDR3 DNA: TGTGCCAGCAGCTTCAACAGGCAGGGGGCCAAAAACATTCAGTACTTC. Its translation is CASSFNRQGAKNIQYF.

This chain joins TRBV10-3 and TRBJ2-7, with 10 bases identical to TRBD1. Germline assignment: CDR1 ENHRY and CDR2 SYGVKD. Trimming removed 6 bases from V and 7 bases from J; junction bases left unmatched: 9. The CDR3 consists of 14 residues. The CDR3 sequence: CAISDLDRGLEQYF. In nucleotides, the CDR3 is TGTGCCATCAGCGACCTCGACAGGGGGCTTGAGCAGTACTTC.

The chain is built from TRBV19 and TRBJ2-1, with TRBD1 identical over 8 bases. V shed 4 bases and J 8 bases; nucleotides not matched to a gene: 7. Germline values: CDR1 LNHDA, CDR2 SQIVND (reference sequence). CDR3 size: 14 residues. CDR3 DNA: TGTGCCAGTAGTACCCCTGGGACAGGCGATGAGCAGTTCTTC. Translating gives CASSTPGTGDEQFF.

The genes are TRBV5-6 and TRBJ2-7; 9 nucleotides line up with TRBD1. The CDR3 spans 14 residues. Germline values: CDR1 SGHDT, CDR2 YYEEEE. J was trimmed by 4 bases and V by 2 bases; bases with no gene match: 4. CDR3 amino acids: CASSFWDRDYEQYF. The CDR3, as DNA: TGTGCCAGCAGCTTTTGGGACAGGGATTACGAGCAGTACTTC.

This clone was seen a handful of times. The chain has TRBV18 and TRBJ1-2; D is unresolved. The CDR3 has 14 residues. Per germline, CDR1 KGHSH and CDR2 LQKENI. Trimming removed 1 base at V and 7 bases at J, with 13 bases between. The CDR3 region is CASSPLSTEGGYTF. The CDR3 DNA reads TGTGCCAGCTCACCACTCTCAACTGAGGGTGGCTACACCTTC.

The V and J genes are TRBV5-1 and TRBJ1-1, with a tentative D call TRBD1 (5 bases). Germline V gives CDR1 SGHRS, CDR2 YFSETQ. The CDR3 has 15 residues. Trimming cost V 0 bases and J 1 base, with 10 bases left between them. This CDR3 reads CASSLAGGPNTEAFF. DNA of the CDR3: TGCGCCAGCAGCTTGGCCGGGGGACCGAACACTGAAGCTTTCTTT.

V gene TRBV4-2 combines with J gene TRBJ2-2; D may be TRBD2 (6 bases). CDR1 LGHNA and CDR2 YNFKEQ come from the germline V gene. V lost 5 bases, J lost 6 bases, and 25 bases lay in between. The CDR3 spans 18 residues. The CDR3 reads CASSYEKVGSGGAGELFF. CDR3 DNA: TGTGCCAGCAGCTATGAGAAGGTGGGCTCCGGCGGGGCCGGGGAGCTGTTTTTT.

The genes are TRBV2 and TRBJ1-6; 7 bases match TRBD1. This CDR3 spans 15 amino acids. CDR1 is SNHLY, CDR2 FYNNEI, per germline. With V trimmed by 2 bases and J by 9 bases, 7 bases remained unmatched. In DNA, the CDR3 is TGTGCCAGCAGTGAAATAGGGACAGCCATTTCACCCCTCCACTTT. This gives the protein CASSEIGTAISPLHF.

V is TRBV14 and J is TRBJ2-2, with D perhaps TRBD2 (5 bases). Trimming pared 3 bases from V and 0 bases from J, leaving 17 bases between. Germline assignment: CDR1 SGHDN and CDR2 FVKESK. This CDR3 comprises 18 residues. The CDR3 nucleotides read TGTGCCAGCAGCCACCCTTTGCGAGGGTCTTCGAACACCGGGGAGCTGTTTTTT. This gives the protein CASSHPLRGSSNTGELFF.

This clone was found once. The chain uses TRBV5-1 and TRBJ1-4; 11 bases line up with TRBD1. CDR3 length equals 16 residues. CDR1 is SGHRS and CDR2 is YFSETQ in the germline V gene. V dropped 4 bases and J dropped 8; count of bases not matched to a gene: 10. This chain's CDR3 is CASSPPTGTGGEKLFF. The CDR3 DNA reads TGCGCCAGCAGCCCGCCCACCGGGACAGGGGGAGAAAAACTGTTTTTT.

As DNA, the CDR3 is TGTGCCAGCAGCCCTTTGGGGGGAGGGCCGGGGGAGCAGTACTTC. Amino acids: CASSPLGGGPGEQYF. The rearrangement links TRBV5-6 to TRBJ2-7, with 7 bases identical to TRBD2. CDR1 and CDR2 (germline): SGHDT, YYEEEE. V lost 4 bases to trimming and J lost 7 bases; unmatched junction nucleotides: 14. The CDR3 is 15 residues long. Full variable domain (rest looked up from reference TRBV5-6 and TRBJ2-7): DAGVTQSPTHLIKTRGQQVTLRCSPKSGHDTVSWYQQALGQGPQFIFQYYEEEERQRGNFPDRFSGHQFPNYSSELNVNALLLGDSALYLCASSPLGGGPGEQYFGPGTRLTVT.

This clone was detected only a few times. This chain joins TRBV19 and TRBJ1-5; TRBD1 matches 8 bases. This CDR3 contains 17 residues. Germline CDR1 LNHDA, CDR2 SQIVND (reference sequence). Trimming took 2 bases from V and 1 from J; bases not matched to a gene: 7. CDR3 DNA sequence: TGTGCCAGTAGTATAAACGGACAGGGAATGAGCAATCAGCCCCAGCATTTT. Translation: CASSINGQGMSNQPQHF.

The chain recombines TRBV5-1 with TRBJ1-3; 10 bases are shared with TRBD1. Germline lookup yields CDR1 SGHRS and CDR2 YFSETQ. The CDR3 sequence is 16 residues long. V was pared by 2 bases and J by 1 base, with 3 bases of the junction left unmatched. The CDR3 loop reads CASSLGTGVSGNTIYF. CDR3 nucleotide sequence: TGCGCCAGCAGCTTAGGGACAGGGGTTTCTGGAAACACCATATATTTT.

This chain connects TRBV19 to TRBJ1-6; 7 nucleotides match TRBD1. Germline loops: CDR1 LNHDA, CDR2 SQIVND (reference sequence). The CDR3 is made up of 16 amino acids. The V and J ends lost 3 bases and 6 bases, in that order; junction bases with no gene match: 8. CDR3 in DNA: TGTGCCAGTAGTATCCCGCGACAGGGAATTAATTCACCCCTCCACTTT. It yields the protein CASSIPRQGINSPLHF.

In nucleotides, the CDR3 is TGTGCCAGCAGCCTCAGGGGGCCCCAGGACACTGAAGCTTTCTTT. This encodes CASSLRGPQDTEAFF. The V call is TRBV7-3, the J call TRBJ1-1, with 8 bases aligning to TRBD1. Germline V lookup: CDR1 SGHTA, CDR2 FQGTGA. The CDR3 runs to 15 residues. The V and J ends lost 5 bases and 3 bases, in that order; junction bases with no gene match: 8.

CDR3 DNA sequence: TGTGCCATCAGTGACAAGTATTTCGGGGTCACGGCCACTGAAGCTTTCTTT. Translated, it gives CAISDKYFGVTATEAFF. The rearrangement links TRBV10-3 to TRBJ1-1; D is undetermined. The CDR3 consists of 17 residues. The V gene lost 3 bases and the J gene lost 4 bases, with 21 bases spanning the gap. Germline V gives CDR1 ENHRY, CDR2 SYGVKD.